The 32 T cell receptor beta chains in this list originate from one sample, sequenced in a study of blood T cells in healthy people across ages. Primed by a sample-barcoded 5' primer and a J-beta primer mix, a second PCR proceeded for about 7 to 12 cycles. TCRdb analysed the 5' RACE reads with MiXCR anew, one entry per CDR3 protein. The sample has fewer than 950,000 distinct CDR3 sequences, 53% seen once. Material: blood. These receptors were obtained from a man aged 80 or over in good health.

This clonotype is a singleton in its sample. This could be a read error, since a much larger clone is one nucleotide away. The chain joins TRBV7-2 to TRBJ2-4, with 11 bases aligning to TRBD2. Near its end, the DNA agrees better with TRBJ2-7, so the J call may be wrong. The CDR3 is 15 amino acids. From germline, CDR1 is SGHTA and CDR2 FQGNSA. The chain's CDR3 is CASSSGLADAYEQYF. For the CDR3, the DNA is TGTGCCAGCAGCTCGGGACTAGCGGATGCCTACGAGCAGTACTTC.

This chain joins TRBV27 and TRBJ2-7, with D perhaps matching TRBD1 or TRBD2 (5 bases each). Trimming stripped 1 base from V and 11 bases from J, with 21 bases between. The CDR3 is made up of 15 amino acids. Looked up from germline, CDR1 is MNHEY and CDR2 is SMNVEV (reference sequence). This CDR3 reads CASSLYPSGQETKYF. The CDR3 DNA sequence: TGTGCCAGCAGTTTATACCCCAGCGGACAAGAGACCAAGTACTTC.

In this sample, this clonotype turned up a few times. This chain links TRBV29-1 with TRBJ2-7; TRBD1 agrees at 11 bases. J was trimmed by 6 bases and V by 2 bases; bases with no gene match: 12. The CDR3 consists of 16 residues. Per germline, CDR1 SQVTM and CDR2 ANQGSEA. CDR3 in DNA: TGCAGCGTTGAAAGTCCCGGGACAGGGGGTAGAGGCGAGCAGTACTTC. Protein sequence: CSVESPGTGGRGEQYF.

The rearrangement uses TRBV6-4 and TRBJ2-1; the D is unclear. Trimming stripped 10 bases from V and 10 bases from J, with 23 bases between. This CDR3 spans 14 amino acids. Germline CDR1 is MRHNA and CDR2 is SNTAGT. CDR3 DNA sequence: TGTGCCACCAACCCCTCCGTATGGGTTGGCGAGCAGTTCTTC. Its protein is CATNPSVWVGEQFF.

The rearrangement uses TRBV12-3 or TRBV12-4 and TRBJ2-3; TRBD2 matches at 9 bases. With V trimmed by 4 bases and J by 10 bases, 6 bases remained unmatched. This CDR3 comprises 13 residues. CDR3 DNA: TGTGCCAGCAGTTCCGAGCGGGGGGATGCGCAGTATTTT. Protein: CASSSERGDAQYF.

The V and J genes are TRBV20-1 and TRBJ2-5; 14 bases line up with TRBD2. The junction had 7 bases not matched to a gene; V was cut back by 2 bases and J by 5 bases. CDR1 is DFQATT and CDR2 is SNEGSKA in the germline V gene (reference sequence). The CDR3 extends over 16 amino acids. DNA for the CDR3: TGCAGTGCTAGAAGACTAGCGGGAGGGGTGTGGGAGACCCAGTACTTC. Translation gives CSARRLAGGVWETQYF.

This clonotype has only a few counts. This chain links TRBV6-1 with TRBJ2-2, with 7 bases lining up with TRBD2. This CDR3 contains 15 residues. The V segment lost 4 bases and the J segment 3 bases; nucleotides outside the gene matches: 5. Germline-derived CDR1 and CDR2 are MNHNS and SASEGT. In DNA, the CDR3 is TGTGCCAGCAGTGTTGAGCGGGGCTACACCGGGGAGCTGTTTTTT. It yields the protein CASSVERGYTGELFF.

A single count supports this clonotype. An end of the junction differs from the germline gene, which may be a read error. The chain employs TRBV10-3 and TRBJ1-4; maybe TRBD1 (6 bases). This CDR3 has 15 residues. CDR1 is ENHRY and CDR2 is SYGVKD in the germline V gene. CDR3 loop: CAVSRTGLGNEKLFF. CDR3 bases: TGTGCCGTCAGTAGAACAGGGTTGGGTAATGAAAAACTGTTTTTT.

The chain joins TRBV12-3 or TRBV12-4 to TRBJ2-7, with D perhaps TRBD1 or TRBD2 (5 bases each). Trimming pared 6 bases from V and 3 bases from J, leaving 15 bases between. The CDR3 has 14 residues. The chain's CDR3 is CASSMGPQYYEQYF. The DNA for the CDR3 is TGTGCCAGCAGCATGGGACCACAATACTACGAGCAGTACTTC.

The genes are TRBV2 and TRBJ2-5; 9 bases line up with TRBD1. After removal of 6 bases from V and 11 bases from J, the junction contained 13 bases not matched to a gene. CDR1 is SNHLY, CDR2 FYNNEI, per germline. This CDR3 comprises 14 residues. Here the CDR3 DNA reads TGTGCCAGCAGGCCGGGACAGGGATACAATGAGCAGTACTTC. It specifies CASRPGQGYNEQYF. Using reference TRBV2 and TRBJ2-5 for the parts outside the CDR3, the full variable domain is EPEVTQTPSHQVTQMGQEVILRCVPISNHLYFYWYRQILGQKVEFLVSFYNNEISEKSEIFDDQFSVERPDGSNFTLKIRSTKLEDSAMYFCASRPGQGYNEQYFGPGTRLLVL.

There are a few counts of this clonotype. CDR3 nucleotide sequence: TGTGCCAGCAGTTTAAAGGGTAACTATGGCTACACCTTC. This translates into CASSLKGNYGYTF. The gene calls are TRBV27 and TRBJ1-2; D remains ambiguous. Germline V gene sequence: CDR1 MNHEY, CDR2 SMNVEV (reference sequence). V shed 2 bases and J shed 1 base, with 5 bases lying between them. The CDR3 runs to 13 residues.

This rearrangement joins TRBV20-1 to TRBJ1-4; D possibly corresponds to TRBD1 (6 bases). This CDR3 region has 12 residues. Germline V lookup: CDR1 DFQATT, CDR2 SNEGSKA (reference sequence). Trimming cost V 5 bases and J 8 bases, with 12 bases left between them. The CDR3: CSAPEGGEKLFF. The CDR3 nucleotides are TGCAGTGCTCCTGAGGGGGGGGAAAAACTGTTTTTT.

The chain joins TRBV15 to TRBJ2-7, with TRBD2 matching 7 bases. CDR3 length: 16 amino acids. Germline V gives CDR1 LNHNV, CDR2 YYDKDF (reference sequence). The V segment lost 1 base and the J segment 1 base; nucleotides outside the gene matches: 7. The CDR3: CATSRVGGRGSYEQYF. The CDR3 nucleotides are TGTGCCACCAGCAGAGTAGGCGGGCGGGGGTCCTACGAGCAGTACTTC. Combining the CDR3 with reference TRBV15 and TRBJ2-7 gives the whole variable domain DAMVIQNPRYQVTQFGKPVTLSCSQTLNHNVMYWYQQKSSQAPKLLFHYYDKDFNNEADTPDNFQSRRPNTSFCFLDIRSPGLGDTAMYLCATSRVGGRGSYEQYFGPGTRLTVT.

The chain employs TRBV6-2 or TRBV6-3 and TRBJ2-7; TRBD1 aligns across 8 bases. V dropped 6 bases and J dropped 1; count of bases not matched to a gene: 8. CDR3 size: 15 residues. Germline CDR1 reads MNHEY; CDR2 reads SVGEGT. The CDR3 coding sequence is TGTGCCAGCAGAGCGGACAGGGTAGGGTCCTACGAGCAGTACTTC. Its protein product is CASRADRVGSYEQYF.

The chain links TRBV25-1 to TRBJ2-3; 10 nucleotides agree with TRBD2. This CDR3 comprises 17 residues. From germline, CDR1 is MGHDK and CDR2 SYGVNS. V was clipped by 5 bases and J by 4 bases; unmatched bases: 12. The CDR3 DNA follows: TGTGCCAGCAGTCGACAGGGCAGCGGGAGGGCTGCAGATACGCAGTATTTT. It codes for CASSRQGSGRAADTQYF.

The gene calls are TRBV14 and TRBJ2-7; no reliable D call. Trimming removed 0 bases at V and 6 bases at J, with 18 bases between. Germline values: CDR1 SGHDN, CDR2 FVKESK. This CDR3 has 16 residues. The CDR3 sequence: CASSQDRWLPPREQYF. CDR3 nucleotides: TGTGCCAGCAGCCAAGATAGATGGCTTCCTCCGCGCGAGCAGTACTTC.

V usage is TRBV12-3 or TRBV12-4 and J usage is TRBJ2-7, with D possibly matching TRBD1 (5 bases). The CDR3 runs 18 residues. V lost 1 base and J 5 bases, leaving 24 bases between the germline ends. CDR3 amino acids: CASSLGRVRQLSPHEQYF. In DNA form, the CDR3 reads TGTGCCAGCAGTTTAGGAAGGGTGAGACAGCTAAGCCCCCACGAGCAGTACTTC.

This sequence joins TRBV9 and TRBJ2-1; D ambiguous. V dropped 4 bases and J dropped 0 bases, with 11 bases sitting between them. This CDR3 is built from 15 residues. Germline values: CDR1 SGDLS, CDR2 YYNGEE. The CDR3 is CASSKPQSSYNEQFF. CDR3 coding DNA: TGTGCCAGCAGCAAACCCCAGAGCTCCTACAATGAGCAGTTCTTC.

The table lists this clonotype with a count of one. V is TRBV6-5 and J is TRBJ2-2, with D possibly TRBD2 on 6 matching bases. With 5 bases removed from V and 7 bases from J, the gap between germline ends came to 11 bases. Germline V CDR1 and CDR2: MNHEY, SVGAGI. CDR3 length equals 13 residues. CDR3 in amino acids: CASSKLARGELFF. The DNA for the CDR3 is TGTGCCAGCAGTAAACTAGCTCGCGGGGAGCTGTTTTTT.

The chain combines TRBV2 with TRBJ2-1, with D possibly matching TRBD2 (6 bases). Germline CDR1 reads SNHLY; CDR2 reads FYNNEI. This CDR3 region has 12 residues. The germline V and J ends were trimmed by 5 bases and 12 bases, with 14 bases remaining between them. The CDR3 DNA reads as TGTGCCAGCAGTAGGGTTCGGGACTGGCAGTTCTTC. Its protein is CASSRVRDWQFF.

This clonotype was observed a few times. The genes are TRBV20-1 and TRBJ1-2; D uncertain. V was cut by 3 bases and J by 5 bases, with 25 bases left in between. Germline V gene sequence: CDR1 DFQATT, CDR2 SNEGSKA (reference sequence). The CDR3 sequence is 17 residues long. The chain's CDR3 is CSASSSRETPPRYGYTF. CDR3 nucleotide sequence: TGCAGTGCTAGTTCATCACGCGAGACACCGCCTCGGTATGGCTACACCTTC.

The CDR3 loop reads CASSFSGIPYEQYF. CDR3 in DNA: TGCGCCAGCAGCTTTAGCGGGATACCCTACGAGCAGTACTTC. V is TRBV5-1 and J is TRBJ2-7; 8 bases are shared with TRBD2. Losses at the gene ends were 2 bases for V and 2 bases for J; bases not matched to a gene: 3. The CDR3 runs to 14 residues. Germline CDR1 is SGHRS and CDR2 is YFSETQ.

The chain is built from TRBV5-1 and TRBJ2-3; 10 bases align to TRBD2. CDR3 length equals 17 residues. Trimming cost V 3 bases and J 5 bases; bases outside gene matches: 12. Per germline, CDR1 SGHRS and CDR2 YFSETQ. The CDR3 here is CASSSLLAGSSLDTQYF. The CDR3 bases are TGCGCCAGCAGCTCACTACTAGCGGGAAGTTCCTTAGATACGCAGTATTTT.

The CDR3 bases are TGCAGTGCTAGTCGTCTAGCGGTCTACGAGCAGTACTTC. Translation gives CSASRLAVYEQYF. This sequence joins TRBV20-1 and TRBJ2-7, with 7 bases matching TRBD2. CDR1 and CDR2 from the germline V gene are DFQATT and SNEGSKA (reference sequence). V shed 3 bases, J shed 3 bases, and the junction held 5 bases outside the gene matches. This CDR3 is built from 13 residues.

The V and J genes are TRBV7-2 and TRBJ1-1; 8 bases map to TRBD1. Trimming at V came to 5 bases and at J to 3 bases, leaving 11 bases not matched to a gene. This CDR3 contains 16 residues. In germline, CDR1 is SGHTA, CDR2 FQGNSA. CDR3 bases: TGTGCCAGCAGCCCTCGGCAGGGGGCACCCCACACTGAAGCTTTCTTT. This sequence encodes CASSPRQGAPHTEAFF. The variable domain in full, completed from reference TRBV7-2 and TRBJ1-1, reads GAGVSQSPSNKVTEKGKDVELRCDPISGHTALYWYRQSLGQGLEFLIYFQGNSAPDKSGLPSDRFSAERTGGSVSTLTIQRTQQEDSAVYLCASSPRQGAPHTEAFFGQGTRLTVV.

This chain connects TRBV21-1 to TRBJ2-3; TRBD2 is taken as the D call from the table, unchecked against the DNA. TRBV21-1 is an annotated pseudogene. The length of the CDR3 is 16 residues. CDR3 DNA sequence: TGTGCCAGCAGCAAAGGGGGGCAGCGGGAGGCCAGATACGCGTATTTT. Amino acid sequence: CASSKGGQREARYAYF.

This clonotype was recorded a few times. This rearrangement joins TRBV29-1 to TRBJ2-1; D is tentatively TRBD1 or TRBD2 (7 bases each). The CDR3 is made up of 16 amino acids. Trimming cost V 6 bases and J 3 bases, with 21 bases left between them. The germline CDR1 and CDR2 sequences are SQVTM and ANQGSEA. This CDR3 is CSVGPPGGGSYNEQFF. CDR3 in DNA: TGCAGCGTCGGACCGCCAGGGGGGGGCAGCTACAATGAGCAGTTCTTC.

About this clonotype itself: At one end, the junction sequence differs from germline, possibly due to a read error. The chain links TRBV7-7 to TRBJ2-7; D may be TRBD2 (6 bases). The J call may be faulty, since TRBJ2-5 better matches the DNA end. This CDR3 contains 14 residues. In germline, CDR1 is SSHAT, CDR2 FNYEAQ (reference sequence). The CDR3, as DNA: TGTGCTAGCAGCTCGACTGGGGGGACGGGGACCCAGTACTTC. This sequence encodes CASSSTGGTGTQYF.

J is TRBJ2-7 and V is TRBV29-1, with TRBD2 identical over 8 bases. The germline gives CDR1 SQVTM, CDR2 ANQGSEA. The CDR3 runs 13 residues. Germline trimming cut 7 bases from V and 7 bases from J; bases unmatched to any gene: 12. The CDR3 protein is CSGVTSGYNEQYF. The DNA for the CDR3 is TGCAGCGGGGTTACTAGCGGCTACAATGAGCAGTACTTC.

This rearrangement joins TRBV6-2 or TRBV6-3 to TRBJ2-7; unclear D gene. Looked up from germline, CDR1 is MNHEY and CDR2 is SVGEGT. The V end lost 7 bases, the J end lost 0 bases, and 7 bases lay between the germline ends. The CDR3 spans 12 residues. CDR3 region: CASNTPSYEQYF. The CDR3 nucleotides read TGTGCCAGCAACACCCCCTCCTACGAGCAGTACTTC.

CDR3 bases: TGTGCCAGCAGCCTCGGCGGTAGGGGGGGAAGAAATGAGCAGTTCTTC. This codes for CASSLGGRGGRNEQFF. The chain couples TRBV7-2 to TRBJ2-1; perhaps TRBD2 as D (7 bases). The CDR3 contains 16 residues. Germline V gene sequence: CDR1 SGHTA, CDR2 FQGNSA. The V gene lost 5 bases and the J gene lost 7 bases, with 21 bases spanning the gap.

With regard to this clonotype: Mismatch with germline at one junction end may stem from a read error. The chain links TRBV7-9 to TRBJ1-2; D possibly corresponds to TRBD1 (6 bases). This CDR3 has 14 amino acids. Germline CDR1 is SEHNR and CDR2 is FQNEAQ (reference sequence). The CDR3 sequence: CASSLGTVNYGCTF. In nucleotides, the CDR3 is TGTGCCAGCAGCTTAGGGACAGTAAACTATGGCTGCACCTTC.